This entry lists 5 T cell receptor beta chains sequenced from one sample in a study of post-analysis software for immune sequencing data. Study conclusions and caveats: In patients, TRBV5-6, TRBV5-1 and TRBV20-1 belonged to roughly five TRBV segments found more frequently than in controls.

Their cognate antigens are unknown. TCR beta cDNA libraries had unique molecular identifiers. One entry per CDR3 protein, called by TCRdb with MiXCR from the PCR reads. The data contain around 770,000 distinct CDR3 sequences, approximately 44% of them singletons. Sequences were obtained from blood. These receptors came from a girl between 10 and 17 years old with multiple sclerosis.

The chain carries TRBV12-3 or TRBV12-4 and TRBJ1-2, with D tentatively TRBD1 (5 bases). CDR3 length: 13 residues. With 2 bases removed from V and 7 bases from J, the gap between germline ends came to 11 bases. CDR3 loop: CASSLLGGTGYTF. The CDR3 region has the DNA TGTGCCAGCAGTTTATTGGGGGGGACTGGCTACACCTTC.

The chain recombines TRBV20-1 with TRBJ2-7, with a possible D match to TRBD2 (7 bases). From germline, CDR1 is DFQATT and CDR2 SNEGSKA (reference sequence). This CDR3 comprises 14 residues. The V gene lost 2 bases and the J gene lost 2 bases, with 13 bases spanning the gap. The CDR3 protein is CSARRAGHPYEQYF. In nucleotides, the CDR3 is TGCAGTGCTAGAAGAGCGGGACACCCCTACGAGCAGTACTTC.

This rearrangement joins TRBV6-2 or TRBV6-3 to TRBJ2-3, with 9 positions matching TRBD2. The CDR3 sequence is 16 residues long. The germline CDR1 and CDR2 sequences are MNHEY and SVGEGT. V was pared by 5 bases and J by 5 bases, with 11 bases of the junction left unmatched. CDR3: CASSILAGGPEDTQYF. In nucleotides, the CDR3 is TGTGCCAGCAGTATATTGGCGGGAGGGCCGGAAGATACGCAGTATTTT.

The chain uses TRBV3-1 and TRBJ2-3; D gene uncertain. The CDR3 has 11 amino acids. V gave up 1 base and J gave up 8 bases, with 4 bases separating them. Germline CDR1 LGHDT, CDR2 YNNKEL (reference sequence). CDR3 nucleotide sequence: TGTGCCAGCAGCCAAGGGTTTACGCAGTATTTT. Residues: CASSQGFTQYF.

V and J are TRBV10-3 and TRBJ1-2, with no clear D. V shed 4 bases and J shed 2 bases, with 11 bases lying between them. The CDR3 length is 14 residues. Germline assignment: CDR1 ENHRY and CDR2 SYGVKD. The CDR3 coding sequence is TGTGCCATCAGTGCTACAGAGCGGAACTATGGCTACACCTTC. Its protein is CAISATERNYGYTF.